These 21 T cell receptor beta chains share one sample of origin, sequenced in a study of T-cell memory formation after mild COVID-19. TCRdb independently ran MiXCR on the 5' RACE reads; one entry per CDR3 protein. Among about 210,000 distinct CDR3 sequences listed, roughly a tenth were seen once. What was sequenced was PBMCs or a T cell subset sorted from them (not recorded which). These receptors were taken from a man aged 18 to 35 who had mild COVID-19 (a few samples of this study predate the infection). Cell type and time point are not known.

The chain is built from TRBV5-1 and TRBJ2-3, with D perhaps TRBD1 (6 bases). The CDR3 extends over 14 amino acids. The germline V and J ends were trimmed by 4 bases and 2 bases, with 11 bases remaining between them. Germline CDR1 reads SGHRS; CDR2 reads YFSETQ. Written as DNA, the CDR3 is TGCGCCAGCAGCCGACAGGAAACCACAGATACGCAGTATTTT. Amino acids: CASSRQETTDTQYF.

The V and J genes are TRBV2 and TRBJ2-1; unclear D gene. The germline V and J ends were trimmed by 5 bases and 12 bases, with 23 bases remaining between them. This CDR3 is built from 15 residues. CDR1 and CDR2 (germline): SNHLY, FYNNEI. CDR3 coding DNA: TGTGCCAGCAGTCACCAGGTGAGGTTCTCGAGTTTGCAGTTCTTC. Translated: CASSHQVRFSSLQFF.

This clonotype was detected only a few times. This chain connects TRBV11-2 to TRBJ2-2, with D possibly called TRBD1 or TRBD2 (7 bases each). CDR1 SGHAT and CDR2 FQNNGV come from the germline V gene. V lost 6 bases and J lost 9, with 23 bases in between. There are 16 residues in the CDR3. The CDR3 sequence is CASSRSGAGGIRELFF. The CDR3 DNA follows: TGTGCCAGCAGTAGAAGCGGGGCAGGGGGAATCCGGGAGCTGTTTTTT.

Notes on this clonotype: Sequence at one end of the junction differs from germline and may be a read error. The chain uses TRBV12-3 or TRBV12-4 and TRBJ1-1; 7 bases align to TRBD1. This CDR3 region has 14 residues. The CDR3 here is CASSPTGQNNEAFF. CDR3 sequence (DNA): TGTGCCAGCAGTCCGACAGGGCAGAACAATGAAGCTTTCTTT.

This clonotype has a handful of counts. The rearrangement joins TRBV6-5 to TRBJ1-2; D possibly corresponds to TRBD1 (6 bases). V gave up 6 bases and J gave up 6 bases, with 20 bases separating them. The germline V gene has CDR1 MNHEY and CDR2 SVGAGI. The CDR3 has 15 amino acids. CDR3 in amino acids: CASSYTGARLHGYTF. The CDR3 region has the DNA TGTGCCAGCAGCTACACGGGGGCGCGTTTACATGGCTACACCTTC.

This clonotype was counted only a few times. The chain employs TRBV11-2 and TRBJ2-5; TRBD2 agrees at 7 bases. Germline V gene lookup returns CDR1 SGHAT and CDR2 FQNNGV. Trimming took 4 bases from V and 5 from J; bases not matched to a gene: 4. CDR3 length equals 13 residues. CDR3 in amino acids: CASSSGRSETQYF. The CDR3 DNA reads TGTGCCAGCAGCTCCGGGAGGTCGGAGACCCAGTACTTC. Using reference TRBV11-2 and TRBJ2-5 for the parts outside the CDR3, the full variable domain is EAGVAQSPRYKIIEKRQSVAFWCNPISGHATLYWYQQILGQGPKLLIQFQNNGVVDDSQLPKDRFSAERLKGVDSTLKIQPAKLEDSAVYLCASSSGRSETQYFGPGTRLLVL.

The V gene is TRBV3-1, the J gene TRBJ1-2; 11 nucleotides line up with TRBD1. This CDR3 has 16 amino acids. From germline, CDR1 is LGHDT and CDR2 YNNKEL (reference sequence). With V trimmed by 0 bases and J by 5 bases, 5 bases remained unmatched. The DNA for the CDR3 is TGTGCCAGCAGCCAAGAAGGACAGGGGGCCTGGTATGGCTACACCTTC. This encodes CASSQEGQGAWYGYTF.

This clonotype was picked up a small number of times. The rearrangement joins TRBV7-2 to TRBJ1-5, with D hard to call. Germline-derived CDR1 and CDR2 are SGHTA and FQGNSA. The CDR3 is 13 amino acids. V was clipped by 0 bases and J by 7 bases, with 7 bases between them. The CDR3 reads CASSLAIRQPQHF. The CDR3 coding sequence is TGTGCCAGCAGCTTAGCGATTCGCCAGCCCCAGCATTTT.

Only a few counts were recorded for this clonotype. V is TRBV7-2 and J is TRBJ1-2; D remains ambiguous. V was clipped by 3 bases and J by 3 bases, with 8 bases between them. This CDR3 is 13 amino acids long. In germline, CDR1 is SGHTA, CDR2 FQGNSA. CDR3 sequence: CASSFRPDYGYTF. The CDR3 DNA reads TGTGCCAGCAGCTTCCGCCCTGACTATGGCTACACCTTC.

The chain uses TRBV18 and TRBJ1-1; D gene ambiguous. V was trimmed by 1 base and J by 4 bases, leaving 10 bases between them. From germline, CDR1 is KGHSH and CDR2 LQKENI. The CDR3 spans 14 residues. The CDR3 coding sequence is TGTGCCAGCTCACCACGGGCATCGGGCACTGAAGCTTTCTTT. Residues: CASSPRASGTEAFF.

The genes are TRBV25-1 and TRBJ2-2; tentatively, D is TRBD2 (5 bases). CDR3 size: 16 residues. Germline-derived CDR1 and CDR2 are MGHDK and SYGVNS. V was pared by 8 bases and J by 4 bases, with 20 bases between. The CDR3 spells CASAGQIFEGTGELFF. The CDR3, as DNA: TGTGCCAGCGCGGGTCAGATTTTCGAGGGCACCGGGGAGCTGTTTTTT.

In this sample, this clonotype turned up many times. The rearrangement uses TRBV20-1 and TRBJ1-1; 7 positions match TRBD1. The CDR3 covers 12 residues. Germline assignment: CDR1 DFQATT and CDR2 SNEGSKA (reference sequence). The DNA for the CDR3 is TGCAGAGGGGACAGCAACTTTTTTGAAGCTTTCTTT. Amino acid sequence: CRGDSNFFEAFF.

This clonotype was detected ten times or more. This rearrangement joins TRBV2 to TRBJ2-3; the match to TRBD1 covers 7 bases. Germline-derived CDR1 and CDR2 are SNHLY and FYNNEI. V dropped 6 bases and J dropped 0; count of bases not matched to a gene: 6. CDR3 length equals 15 residues. The CDR3 bases are TGTGCCAGCAGACCCGGGACAGCGAGCACAGATACGCAGTATTTT. This sequence encodes CASRPGTASTDTQYF.

This clonotype occurred a few times. J is TRBJ1-1 and V is TRBV20-1; D gene unclear. The CDR3 is made up of 8 amino acids. Germline V gene data show CDR1 as DFQATT and CDR2 as SNEGSKA (reference sequence). The CDR3 nucleotides are TGCAGACCCGATGAAGCTTTCTTT. It codes for CRPDEAFF.

This clonotype was seen only a few times. The CDR3 spells CASSPKLAGVTDTQYF. Written as DNA, the CDR3 is TGTGCCAGCTCACCAAAGCTAGCGGGGGTCACAGATACGCAGTATTTT. The chain links TRBV18 to TRBJ2-3; 10 bases are a match to TRBD2. Germline lookup yields CDR1 KGHSH and CDR2 LQKENI. V dropped 2 bases and J dropped 2; count of bases not matched to a gene: 4. This CDR3 is built from 16 residues.

A few counts support this clonotype. The chain links TRBV29-1 to TRBJ2-3; D may be TRBD1 (6 bases). The length of the CDR3 is 13 residues. Germline V gene data show CDR1 as SQVTM and CDR2 as ANQGSEA. Between the trimmed V and J ends, which lost 8 bases and 4 bases, there was a span of 16 bases. In nucleotides, the CDR3 is TGCAGCTCCAGGGGTTCGATGTCAGATACGCAGTATTTT. Encoded protein: CSSRGSMSDTQYF.

The CDR3 nucleotides read TGCAGTGCTAGAGATCATTTGGGACAGGGGGAATGGACAGATACGCAGTATTTT. Amino acids: CSARDHLGQGEWTDTQYF. This rearrangement joins TRBV20-1 to TRBJ2-3; 11 nucleotides align to TRBD1. After removal of 0 bases from V and 3 bases from J, the junction contained 11 bases not matched to a gene. The CDR3 is made up of 18 amino acids. The germline V gene encodes CDR1 DFQATT and CDR2 SNEGSKA (reference sequence).

In this sample, this clonotype turned up many times. V usage is TRBV5-1 and J usage is TRBJ2-2; D possibly corresponds to TRBD2 (6 bases). CDR1 SGHRS and CDR2 YFSETQ come from the germline V gene. This CDR3 spans 15 amino acids. V was cut by 4 bases and J by 2 bases, with 12 bases left in between. In nucleotides, the CDR3 is TGCGCCAGCAGCGCACCGGGACTTAACACCGGGGAGCTGTTTTTT. This gives the protein CASSAPGLNTGELFF.

This clonotype turned up a few times. The rearrangement joins TRBV7-3 to TRBJ2-5; TRBD2 aligns across 8 bases. Per the germline V gene, CDR1 is SGHTA and CDR2 is FQGTGA. V gave up 5 bases and J gave up 5 bases; unmatched junction bases: 4. This CDR3 contains 13 residues. The CDR3 region is CASSLREAETQYF. In DNA form, the CDR3 reads TGTGCCAGCAGCCTGCGGGAGGCTGAGACCCAGTACTTC.

This clonotype was seen many times. The genes are TRBV9 and TRBJ1-2; 8 bases line up with TRBD1. This CDR3 comprises 15 residues. Germline assignment: CDR1 SGDLS and CDR2 YYNGEE. Trimming cost V 4 bases and J 1 base; bases outside gene matches: 6. The CDR3 here is CASSQGTGGNYGYTF. The CDR3 DNA reads as TGTGCCAGCAGCCAAGGGACAGGTGGTAACTATGGCTACACCTTC.

The chain joins TRBV5-1 to TRBJ1-4; 7 bases are a match to TRBD1. V dropped 2 bases and J dropped 5; count of bases not matched to a gene: 6. The CDR3 sequence is 15 residues long. Germline V gene lookup returns CDR1 SGHRS and CDR2 YFSETQ. CDR3 nucleotide sequence: TGCGCCAGCAGCTTCCGGGACAGTAGGAATGAAAAACTGTTTTTT. Translating it yields CASSFRDSRNEKLFF. Complete variable domain (other parts from reference TRBV5-1 and TRBJ1-4): KAGVTQTPRYLIKTRGQQVTLSCSPISGHRSVSWYQQTPGQGLQFLFEYFSETQRNKGNFPGRFSGRQFSNSRSEMNVSTLELGDSALYLCASSFRDSRNEKLFFGSGTQLSVL.